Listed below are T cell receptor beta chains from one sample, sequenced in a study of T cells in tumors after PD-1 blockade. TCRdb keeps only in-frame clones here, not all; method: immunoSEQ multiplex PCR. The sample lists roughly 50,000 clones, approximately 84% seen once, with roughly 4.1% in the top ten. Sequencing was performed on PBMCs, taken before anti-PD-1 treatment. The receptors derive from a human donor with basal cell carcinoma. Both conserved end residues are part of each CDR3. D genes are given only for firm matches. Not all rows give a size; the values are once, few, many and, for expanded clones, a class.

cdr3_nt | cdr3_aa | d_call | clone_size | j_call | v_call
TGTGCCTGGAGTGTGTTGACAGGGGCCTCTGGCTACACCTTC | CAWSVLTGASGYTF | TRBD1 | NA | TRBJ1-2 | TRBV30
TGTGCCAGCAGTTACTCGGGAGGTCGGGATGGCTACACCTTC | CASSYSGGRDGYTF | NA | NA | TRBJ1-2 | TRBV6-5
TGTGCCAGCAGCCCGACAGGGGGAAACACCATATATTTT | CASSPTGGNTIYF | TRBD1 | NA | TRBJ1-3 | TRBV14
TGTGCCAGCAGCGGCGGGACAGTCGGAAATCAGCCCCAGCATTTT | CASSGGTVGNQPQHF | TRBD1 | NA | TRBJ1-5 | TRBV5-6
TGTGCCAGCAGCTTCCGGTCCCTAGCGGGAAACACAGATACGCAGTATTTT | CASSFRSLAGNTDTQYF | TRBD2 | NA | TRBJ2-3 | TRBV7-2
TGTGCCAGCAGCCTAACAGGGGATTACACTGAAGCTTTCTTT | CASSLTGDYTEAFF | TRBD1 | NA | TRBJ1-1 | TRBV11-3
TGTGCCAGTACGGACAGGTACAATGAGCAGTTCTTC | CASTDRYNEQFF | TRBD1 | NA | TRBJ2-1 | TRBV19
TGTGCCAGCAGCTGGGACGGGGCGTGGGAGCAGTACTTC | CASSWDGAWEQYF | NA | NA | TRBJ2-7 | TRBV5-4
TGTGCCAGCAGCCAAGACTCGGGTCCGGGGATACTCTCTGGAAACACCATATATTTT | CASSQDSGPGILSGNTIYF | NA | NA | TRBJ1-3 | TRBV14
TGCGCCAGCAGCTTGTTGGGCACTCAAACAGGCGAAGCTTTCTTT | CASSLLGTQTGEAFF | NA | NA | TRBJ1-1 | TRBV5-1
TGTGCCACCAGTAGCGGCGGAGCAGATACGCAGTATTTT | CATSSGGADTQYF | NA | NA | TRBJ2-3 | TRBV24-1
TGTGCCAGCAGCTCCGGGGGTATTGGCACTGAAGCTTTCTTT | CASSSGGIGTEAFF | NA | NA | TRBJ1-1 | TRBV7-2
TGTGCCAGCAGCCAGGTTCGCTCCTATAATTCACCCCTCCACTTT | CASSQVRSYNSPLHF | NA | NA | TRBJ1-6 | TRBV3-1/TRBV3-2
TGTGCCAGCAGCCATTTAGGACAGGGGCGGTATGGCTACACCTTC | CASSHLGQGRYGYTF | TRBD1 | NA | TRBJ1-2 | TRBV3-1/TRBV3-2
TGTGCCAGCAGCCGCCTCCACATCCGTGGGACTGAAGCTTTCTTT | CASSRLHIRGTEAFF | NA | NA | TRBJ1-1 | TRBV6-5
TGTGCCAGCAGAAGACTAGCGGGGGGGTTAGAGACCCAGTACTTC | CASRRLAGGLETQYF | TRBD2 | NA | TRBJ2-5 | TRBV7-9
TGTGCCAGCAGCCTCCTTTTTAAAGTGCGAAACTATGGCTACACCTTC | CASSLLFKVRNYGYTF | NA | few | TRBJ1-2 | TRBV28
TGTGCCAGCAGCCTACTACAGGAAAAACTGTTTTTT | CASSLLQEKLFF | NA | NA | TRBJ1-4 | TRBV5-6
TGCGCCAGCAGCCAAGCGCTAGCGGGGGGGGAGACCCAGTACTTC | CASSQALAGGETQYF | TRBD2 | NA | TRBJ2-5 | TRBV4-1
TGCGCCAGCAGCCAAGAGGGCCACGGGACAGGGCAGTTCAAAGCTTTCTTT | CASSQEGHGTGQFKAFF | TRBD1 | NA | TRBJ1-1 | TRBV4-1
TGTGCCAGCCCCTGGGTGTCCGCTTTCTTT | CASPWVSAFF | NA | NA | TRBJ1-1 | TRBV21-1
TGTGCCAGCACCCTTGACCGTGACTATGGCTACACCTTC | CASTLDRDYGYTF | NA | NA | TRBJ1-2 | TRBV2
TGTGCCAGCAGCCTACAGACAGGGAACTATGGCTACACCTTC | CASSLQTGNYGYTF | TRBD1 | NA | TRBJ1-2 | TRBV3-1/TRBV3-2
TGTGCCAGCAGTTTAGCAGACTACGAGCAGTACTTC | CASSLADYEQYF | NA | NA | TRBJ2-7 | TRBV12-3/TRBV12-4
TGCGCCAGCAGCCCCGGGGACAGGGGGCCTGGCTATGGCTACACCTTC | CASSPGDRGPGYGYTF | TRBD1 | NA | TRBJ1-2 | TRBV5-1
TGTGCCAGTAGTATGGGGGGTTCGGGACTAGGCACTGAGCAGTTCTTC | CASSMGGSGLGTEQFF | TRBD2 | NA | TRBJ2-1 | TRBV19
TGTGCCAGCAGCCTGACAGGGAGGACCGGGGAGCTGTTTTTT | CASSLTGRTGELFF | NA | NA | TRBJ2-2 | TRBV5-8
TGTGCCAGCGGGACGGGGGGGGCCACCGGGGAGCTGTTTTTT | CASGTGGATGELFF | TRBD2 | once | TRBJ2-2 | TRBV19
TGCGCCAGCAGCCAAGGAGGAGTTGAGCAGTTCTTC | CASSQGGVEQFF | NA | NA | TRBJ2-1 | TRBV4-1
TGTGCCAGCAGCGTAGGGACAGGGTTGAACACTGAAGCTTTCTTT | CASSVGTGLNTEAFF | TRBD1 | NA | TRBJ1-1 | TRBV9
TGTGCCAGCAGCCCGCAAGGGTATAATTCACCCCTCCACTTT | CASSPQGYNSPLHF | NA | NA | TRBJ1-6 | TRBV3-1/TRBV3-2
TGTGCCAGCAGTTACCCATCGGGGGGGGGCCGGGAGACCCAGTACTTC | CASSYPSGGGRETQYF | TRBD2 | NA | TRBJ2-5 | TRBV6-5